This passage covers 31 T cell receptor beta chains from one sample sequenced in a study of long-term antiretroviral therapy in people with HIV (dated 2022 in TCRdb). The immunoSEQ hsTCRB v3.0 assay was used at survey level resolution for TRB variable region sequencing. TCRdb re-hosts the immuneACCESS table, in-frame sequences only. Its copies lack some clones; in the studies checked, an unresolved V gene accounts for under half of them, and the cause for the rest is not known. The sample yields 16,000 or so clones; roughly 88% were counted once. Jointly, the top ten make up around 13% of the sample. Sequenced here: unsorted PBMCs, sampled 0.7 years before starting antiretroviral therapy. The source is a man in his forties or fifties with HIV.

The J gene is TRBJ2-7, the V gene TRBV9; possible D gene TRBD2, 5 bases. Germline V gene data show CDR1 as SGDLS and CDR2 as YYNGEE. V lost 0 bases and J lost 3, with 10 bases in between. CDR3 length: 14 residues. DNA for the CDR3: TGTGCCAGCAGCGTAGGACCAGGACTCTACGAGCAGTACTTC. Translation: CASSVGPGLYEQYF.

The chain combines TRBV2 with TRBJ2-1; 8 bases map to TRBD2. The CDR3 consists of 16 residues. With V trimmed by 1 base and J by 9 bases, 11 bases remained unmatched. Germline V gene lookup returns CDR1 SNHLY and CDR2 FYNNEI. In DNA, the CDR3 is TGTGCCAGCAGTGAAGACAGCGGGGGCCGCCTCGGTGAGCAGTTCTTC. Translated, it gives CASSEDSGGRLGEQFF.

This chain uses TRBV5-1 with TRBJ2-7; TRBD1 might be the D (6 bases). Trimming shortened V by 0 bases and J by 4 bases, and 11 bases separated the two germline ends. The CDR3 has 14 amino acids. The germline CDR1 and CDR2 sequences are SGHRS and YFSETQ. The CDR3 sequence is CASSLDRDLYEQYF. The CDR3 DNA follows: TGCGCCAGCAGCTTGGACAGGGACCTTTACGAGCAGTACTTC.

The chain is built from TRBV6-1 and TRBJ1-1; D gene uncertain. V was shortened by 10 bases and J by 1 base, with 16 bases between the two germline ends. This CDR3 spans 14 amino acids. In germline, CDR1 is MNHNS, CDR2 SASEGT. The CDR3 DNA sequence: TGTGCCATCACACGGGTCTGGAAGAACACTGAAGCTTTCTTT. Encoded protein: CAITRVWKNTEAFF.

The rearrangement links TRBV10-1 to TRBJ2-2; a weak D match, TRBD1 (6 bases). Germline V gene lookup returns CDR1 WNHNN and CDR2 SYGVQD (reference sequence). With 5 bases removed from V and 2 bases from J, the gap between germline ends came to 12 bases. This CDR3 region has 15 residues. The CDR3 nucleotides read TGCGCCAGCAGTCCGGACAGCGTTAACACCGGGGAGCTGTTTTTT. The encoded protein is CASSPDSVNTGELFF.

The rearrangement joins TRBV11-1 to TRBJ2-5; the match to TRBD1 covers 9 bases. With 1 base clipped from V and 5 bases from J, the junction kept 2 bases outside the gene matches. CDR1 SGHAT and CDR2 FQDESV come from the germline V gene (reference sequence). CDR3 size: 14 residues. In DNA form, the CDR3 reads TGTGCCAGCAGCTTAGGGACAGGGGTCGAGACCCAGTACTTC. This codes for CASSLGTGVETQYF. The full variable domain, rest sourced from reference TRBV11-1 and TRBJ2-5, is EAEVAQSPRYKITEKSQAVAFWCDPISGHATLYWYRQILGQGPELLVQFQDESVVDDSQLPKDRFSAERLKGVDSTLKIQPAELGDSAMYLCASSLGTGVETQYFGPGTRLLVL.

This sequence joins TRBV11-2 and TRBJ1-2; the D is unclear. Trimming removed 0 bases at V and 8 bases at J, with 7 bases between. The germline V gene encodes CDR1 SGHAT and CDR2 FQNNGV. The CDR3 contains 12 residues. CDR3 amino acids: CASSLEAIGYTF. The CDR3 DNA reads as TGTGCCAGCAGCTTAGAAGCGATAGGCTACACCTTC. Full variable domain (missing parts from reference TRBV11-2 and TRBJ1-2): EAGVAQSPRYKIIEKRQSVAFWCNPISGHATLYWYQQILGQGPKLLIQFQNNGVVDDSQLPKDRFSAERLKGVDSTLKIQPAKLEDSAVYLCASSLEAIGYTFGSGTRLTVV.

V is TRBV4-1 and J is TRBJ2-7; 12 bases line up with TRBD1. Unmatched junction bases numbered 6, after V lost 3 bases and J lost 0 bases. This CDR3 contains 17 residues. Per the germline V gene, CDR1 is MGHRA and CDR2 is YSYEKL. The CDR3 region is CASSQGDRGQSSYEQYF. In DNA, the CDR3 is TGCGCCAGCAGCCAGGGGGACAGGGGGCAATCCTCCTACGAGCAGTACTTC.

This rearrangement joins TRBV6-5 to TRBJ2-1, with 10 nucleotides matching TRBD2. The CDR3 loop spans 15 amino acids. From germline, CDR1 is MNHEY and CDR2 SVGAGI. V gave up 6 bases and J gave up 2 bases; unmatched junction bases: 4. The CDR3 region is CASRPGLAAYNEQFF. CDR3 nucleotide sequence: TGTGCCAGCAGACCAGGACTAGCGGCCTACAATGAGCAGTTCTTC.

This rearrangement joins TRBV10-1 to TRBJ2-4; 11 nucleotides align to TRBD2. CDR1 and CDR2 (germline): WNHNN, SYGVQD (reference sequence). Trimming cost V 0 bases and J 3 bases; bases outside gene matches: 10. The CDR3 covers 19 residues. The CDR3 loop is CASSESASGGPLVKNIQYF. The CDR3 nucleotides read TGCGCCAGCAGTGAGTCCGCTAGCGGGGGGCCTCTGGTCAAAAACATTCAGTACTTC.

V gene TRBV6-1 combines with J gene TRBJ2-5; possibly TRBD1 for D (6 bases). CDR1 MNHNS and CDR2 SASEGT come from the germline V gene. V gave up 4 bases and J gave up 2 bases, with 14 bases separating them. This CDR3 comprises 15 residues. The DNA of the CDR3 is TGTGCCAGCAGTGGGGAACAGGGTGGGCAAGAGACCCAGTACTTC. Encoded protein: CASSGEQGGQETQYF.

V and J are TRBV7-3 and TRBJ2-3; 11 nucleotides match TRBD2. The J segment lost 2 bases and the V segment lost 4 bases, leaving 5 bases of the junction unmatched. The germline gives CDR1 SGHTA, CDR2 FQGTGA. This CDR3 comprises 16 residues. The CDR3, as DNA: TGTGCCAGCAGCTATAGCGGGGGGGCCTCCACAGATACGCAGTATTTT. Amino acid sequence: CASSYSGGASTDTQYF.

The chain carries TRBV5-1 and TRBJ2-2; no reliable D call. The CDR3 runs to 15 residues. Per the germline V gene, CDR1 is SGHRS and CDR2 is YFSETQ. V was cut by 1 base and J by 3 bases, with 10 bases left in between. DNA of the CDR3: TGCGCCAGCAGCTTGAATGAGCCCTACACCGGGGAGCTGTTTTTT. It yields the protein CASSLNEPYTGELFF.

The rearrangement joins TRBV20-1 to TRBJ1-2; perhaps TRBD1 as D (5 bases). Germline assignment: CDR1 DFQATT and CDR2 SNEGSKA (reference sequence). This CDR3 spans 11 amino acids. Trimming pared 0 bases from V and 10 bases from J, leaving 9 bases between. The CDR3 region has the DNA TGCAGTGCTAGAGACCGGGGGGACTACACCTTC. Protein product: CSARDRGDYTF.

This clone was recorded a few times. This chain connects TRBV10-3 to TRBJ2-5; 14 bases fit TRBD2. With 3 bases clipped from V and 2 bases from J, the junction kept 5 bases outside the gene matches. Germline V gene lookup returns CDR1 ENHRY and CDR2 SYGVKD. The CDR3 consists of 17 residues. This CDR3 reads CAISEGLAGGDQETQYF. CDR3 in DNA: TGTGCCATCAGTGAAGGACTAGCGGGGGGAGATCAAGAGACCCAGTACTTC.

This clone appeared a few times. The V gene is TRBV9, the J gene TRBJ2-2, with TRBD2 matching over 10 bases. Germline CDR1 reads SGDLS; CDR2 reads YYNGEE. The CDR3 length is 14 residues. Germline trimming cut 5 bases from V and 3 bases from J; bases unmatched to any gene: 1. In DNA form, the CDR3 reads TGTGCCAGCAGAAGCGGGGGGGACACCGGGGAGCTGTTTTTT. It translates to CASRSGGDTGELFF.

This clone was detected only a few times. The chain recombines TRBV11-2 with TRBJ1-4; no clear D. Per germline, CDR1 SGHAT and CDR2 FQNNGV. V was cut by 6 bases and J by 7 bases, with 9 bases left in between. The CDR3 is made up of 12 amino acids. CDR3: CASRSDGEKLFF. For the CDR3, the DNA is TGTGCCAGCAGATCCGACGGTGAAAAACTGTTTTTT.

This chain's CDR3 is CAWSATSGRGNEQFF. In nucleotides, the CDR3 is TGTGCCTGGAGTGCGACTAGCGGGAGGGGTAATGAGCAGTTCTTC. The genes are TRBV30 and TRBJ2-1; 14 positions match TRBD2. V lost 1 base to trimming and J lost 7 bases; unmatched junction nucleotides: 3. The CDR3 has 15 amino acids. Germline V gene lookup returns CDR1 GTSNPN and CDR2 SVGIG (reference sequence).

This clone has only a few counts. This chain uses TRBV2 with TRBJ2-7; 10 bases are a match to TRBD2. CDR3 length: 14 amino acids. J was trimmed by 3 bases and V by 4 bases; bases with no gene match: 3. Germline-derived CDR1 and CDR2 are SNHLY and FYNNEI. The CDR3 coding sequence is TGTGCCAGCAGTGGACCTAGCGGGGGCTACGAGCAGTACTTC. Protein product: CASSGPSGGYEQYF.

The chain couples TRBV20-1 to TRBJ2-1; D unclear. Trimming stripped 6 bases from V and 10 bases from J, with 10 bases between. The CDR3 is 10 amino acids. From germline, CDR1 is DFQATT and CDR2 SNEGSKA (reference sequence). The CDR3 DNA sequence: TGCAGTGCACGAACGTGGGAGCAGTTCTTC. The encoded protein is CSARTWEQFF.

J is TRBJ2-1 and V is TRBV5-8; 9 positions agree with TRBD1. CDR3 length: 15 residues. Germline values: CDR1 SGHTS, CDR2 YDEGEE. The trim removed 3 bases at V and 5 bases at J, leaving 6 bases unmatched. The CDR3 sequence is CASSSHGQGHNEQFF. CDR3 nucleotides: TGTGCCAGCAGCTCCCACGGACAGGGGCACAATGAGCAGTTCTTC.

This clone appeared a few times. The DNA of the CDR3 is TGCGCCAGCAGCGGCAGGGGGATCGGCGAGCAGTACTTC. The encoded protein is CASSGRGIGEQYF. The chain links TRBV5-1 to TRBJ2-7; 7 bases line up with TRBD1. The CDR3 runs to 13 residues. Germline V lookup: CDR1 SGHRS, CDR2 YFSETQ. Germline trimming cut 4 bases from V and 6 bases from J; bases unmatched to any gene: 7.

The V gene is TRBV29-1, the J gene TRBJ2-1; 8 positions match TRBD1. J gave up 4 bases and V 0 bases, and 2 bases lay outside the gene matches. Per the germline V gene, CDR1 is SQVTM and CDR2 is ANQGSEA. This CDR3 is built from 14 residues. CDR3 amino acids: CSVEDRGRYNEQFF. CDR3 coding DNA: TGCAGCGTTGAAGACAGGGGGCGGTACAATGAGCAGTTCTTC.

The genes are TRBV5-4 and TRBJ2-5, with D possibly matching TRBD2 (7 bases). Trimming shortened V by 2 bases and J by 4 bases, and 9 bases separated the two germline ends. CDR3 length: 13 amino acids. Germline loops: CDR1 SGHNT, CDR2 YYREEE (reference sequence). CDR3 amino acids: CASSLRGGETQYF. In DNA, the CDR3 is TGTGCCAGCAGCTTAAGGGGGGGAGAGACCCAGTACTTC.

The chain couples TRBV4-1 to TRBJ1-2; weak D call: TRBD1 (5 bases). The CDR3 is 14 amino acids. Trimming cost V 4 bases and J 4 bases, with 13 bases left between them. Per the germline V gene, CDR1 is MGHRA and CDR2 is YSYEKL. CDR3 bases: TGCGCCAGCAGCCTCCCCGGGACGTCCTATGGCTACACCTTC. Encoded protein: CASSLPGTSYGYTF.

The rearrangement joins TRBV29-1 to TRBJ2-7; D is uncertain. CDR1 and CDR2 (germline): SQVTM, ANQGSEA. This CDR3 has 13 amino acids. Trimming stripped 7 bases from V and 3 bases from J, with 16 bases between. The CDR3 region is CSGAQAANYEQYF. The CDR3 bases are TGCAGCGGGGCCCAGGCCGCAAACTACGAGCAGTACTTC.

This clone was seen a single time. CDR3 sequence: CASSPSPASGLPYEQYF. The CDR3 nucleotides read TGCGCCAGCAGCCCCTCCCCAGCTAGCGGGTTACCCTACGAGCAGTACTTC. The chain links TRBV5-1 to TRBJ2-7, with 8 positions matching TRBD2. The CDR3 consists of 17 residues. The V and J ends lost 4 bases and 2 bases, in that order; junction bases with no gene match: 14. Germline CDR1 SGHRS, CDR2 YFSETQ.

The chain recombines TRBV10-1 with TRBJ2-3; D could derive from TRBD1 or TRBD2 (5 bases each). Germline V gene sequence: CDR1 WNHNN, CDR2 SYGVQD (reference sequence). CDR3 length: 12 amino acids. V gave up 8 bases and J gave up 2 bases, with 8 bases separating them. DNA of the CDR3: TGCGCCAGCGGGGGATCCACAGATACGCAGTATTTT. Translated: CASGGSTDTQYF.

The gene calls are TRBV5-5 and TRBJ2-7; 7 bases match TRBD1. Germline V gene data show CDR1 as SGHKS and CDR2 as YYEKEE (reference sequence). The CDR3 is 15 residues long. The J segment lost 0 bases and the V segment lost 4 bases, leaving 7 bases of the junction unmatched. The CDR3 loop reads CASSKRTGTSYEQYF. For the CDR3, the DNA is TGTGCCAGCAGCAAACGGACAGGTACCTCCTACGAGCAGTACTTC.

By sample share, this clone is medium-sized. The rearrangement joins TRBV9 to TRBJ2-7, with 7 bases matching TRBD1. CDR3 size: 13 residues. Germline trimming cut 4 bases from V and 2 bases from J; bases unmatched to any gene: 3. In germline, CDR1 is SGDLS, CDR2 YYNGEE. The CDR3, as DNA: TGTGCCAGCAGCCACGGGACAGCCTACGAGCAGTACTTC. Translation gives CASSHGTAYEQYF. Together with reference TRBV9 and TRBJ2-7, the CDR3 gives the full variable domain: DSGVTQTPKHLITATGQRVTLRCSPRSGDLSVYWYQQSLDQGLQFLIQYYNGEERAKGNILERFSAQQFPDLHSELNLSSLELGDSALYFCASSHGTAYEQYFGPGTRLTVT.

CDR3 residues: CAWSVLGTSGKYNEQFF. CDR3 sequence (DNA): TGTGCCTGGAGTGTACTCGGGACTAGCGGAAAATACAATGAGCAGTTCTTC. The rearrangement uses TRBV30 and TRBJ2-1; the match to TRBD2 covers 11 bases. The CDR3 runs to 17 residues. CDR1 and CDR2 from the germline V gene are GTSNPN and SVGIG (reference sequence). Germline trimming cut 0 bases from V and 4 bases from J; bases unmatched to any gene: 8. The whole variable domain, remainder taken from reference TRBV30 and TRBJ2-1, is SQTIHQWPATLVQPVGSPLSLECTVEGTSNPNLYWYRQAAGRGLQLLFYSVGIGQISSEVPQNLSASRPQDRQFILSSKKLLLSDSGFYLCAWSVLGTSGKYNEQFFGPGTRLTVL.